This T cell receptor beta chain was found in a study of blood T cell repertoires in COVID-19. The CDR3 runs to 16 residues. V lost 1 base and J lost 0, with 10 bases in between. CDR1 is SGHDN, CDR2 FVKESK, per germline. Sequenced by immunoSEQ multiplex PCR; TCRdb stores in-frame clones only, minus some. The sample contains approximately 200,000 clones, 88% of which appear only once. The sample comprised peripheral blood. The origin of this receptor is a woman in her sixties or seventies with acute or convalescent COVID-19. The chain joins TRBV14 to TRBJ1-3, with D perhaps TRBD1 (6 bases). This CDR3 reads CASSQGQARSGNTIYF. Here the CDR3 DNA reads TGTGCCAGCAGCCAAGGACAGGCCCGCTCTGGAAACACCATATATTTT.